These 3 T cell receptor beta chains were sequenced from one sample in a study of metastatic and nonmetastatic thyroid tumors. TCRdb re-called the PCR reads via MiXCR. The sample lists over 20,000 clones, approximately 10% occurring once. Each patient came to thyroid surgery without any prior treatment (of any kind). The material sequenced was blood. These receptors came from a female donor with papillary thyroid cancer or a benign thyroid nodule (not recorded which). Some clones in this sample may be carry-over from other donors' samples.

V gene TRBV11-3 combines with J gene TRBJ2-1; D ambiguous. Germline V lookup: CDR1 SGHNT, CDR2 YENEEA. This CDR3 is 14 amino acids long. The V gene lost 4 bases and the J gene lost 6 bases, with 13 bases spanning the gap. The CDR3 nucleotides read TGTGCCAGCAGCTCGACCAAGCCGGGCAATGAGCAGTTCTTC. Residues: CASSSTKPGNEQFF.

This clone was counted between two and nine times. Possible read error: a much larger clone is one base away. The sample contains more than one DNA sequence encoding this CDR3. This chain uses TRBV30 with TRBJ2-4; possible D gene TRBD2, 5 bases. The CDR3 spans 12 residues. CDR1 and CDR2 from the germline V gene are GTSNPN and SVGIG (reference sequence). V was cut by 5 bases and J by 3 bases, with 8 bases left in between. The DNA for the CDR3 is TGTGCCTGGGAGGGCGGCAAAAACATTCAGTACTTC. Translation gives CAWEGGKNIQYF.

This clone came up a few times. This may stem from a read error, because a much larger clone lies one nucleotide away. The J gene is TRBJ1-5, the V gene TRBV7-8; maybe TRBD1 (6 bases). CDR3 length equals 14 residues. Germline CDR1 SGHVS, CDR2 FQNEAQ. With 3 bases removed from V and 3 bases from J, the gap between germline ends came to 9 bases. CDR3 sequence reads: CASSLGGANQPQHF. CDR3 coding DNA: TGTGCCAGCAGCTTGGGGGGGGCCAATCAGCCCCAGCATTTT.